Listed below are T cell receptor beta chains from one sample, sequenced in a study of blood T cell repertoires in COVID-19. Clones were read by immunoSEQ multiplex PCR, and TCRdb kept only the in-frame ones, dropping some. The table has some 140,000 clones, about 80% seen once. The specimen was peripheral blood. The receptors come from a man between 60 and 75 years old with acute or convalescent COVID-19. CDR3s include the opening cysteine and the closing phenylalanine or tryptophan. The D gene is left open where the match is weak. Size is omitted from some rows. Given values are once, few, many or a class for expanded clones.

D gene	V gene	clone size	J gene	CDR3 DNA	CDR3 protein
NA	TRBV30	few	TRBJ1-1	TGTGCCTGGAGTGATGGGCGTCATGCTGAAGCTTTCTTT	CAWSDGRHAEAFF
TRBD1	TRBV7-2	NA	TRBJ2-7	TGTGCCAGCAGCCGGGATGGACAGGGGGCCTACGAGCAGTACTTC	CASSRDGQGAYEQYF
NA	TRBV19	NA	TRBJ2-1	TGTGCCAGTAGTCCGGGATTTTTTACCAATGAGCAGTTCTTC	CASSPGFFTNEQFF
TRBD1	TRBV19	NA	TRBJ1-1	TGTGCCAGCGGACGACAGGGTACTGAAGCTTTCTTT	CASGRQGTEAFF
NA	TRBV27	NA	TRBJ1-2	TGTGCCAGCAGTTCAATGTGGGGGCCCTATGGCTACACCTTC	CASSSMWGPYGYTF
TRBD1	TRBV27	few	TRBJ2-7	TGTGCCACTCAACCCATAGGGACAGGAACCTACGAGCAGTACTTC	CATQPIGTGTYEQYF
NA	TRBV7-2	NA	TRBJ2-1	TGTGCCAGCAGCTTAGCCCGGACTATTGGTTACAATGAGCAGTTCTTC	CASSLARTIGYNEQFF
NA	TRBV28	NA	TRBJ1-5	TGTGCCAGCAGTGCGCCGGGACTTAGCAATCAGCCCCAGCATTTT	CASSAPGLSNQPQHF
TRBD1	TRBV27	NA	TRBJ2-7	TGTGCCAGCAGTTTGACAGGGGGCTACGAGCAGTACTTC	CASSLTGGYEQYF
TRBD1	TRBV9	NA	TRBJ2-5	TGTGCCAGCAGCACCCCCGGGACAGGGGCCGAGACCCAGTACTTC	CASSTPGTGAETQYF
NA	TRBV18	NA	TRBJ2-1	TGTGCCAGCTCATCAGGGTCGAGCTCCTACAATGAGCAGTTCTTC	CASSSGSSSYNEQFF
TRBD2	TRBV7-9	NA	TRBJ2-1	TGTGCCAGCAGCTTAGAGGGCGGGAGCTACAATGAGCAGTTCTTC	CASSLEGGSYNEQFF
NA	TRBV9	NA	TRBJ1-3	TGTGCCAGCAGCGTAGGTCAGGGAATCTCTGGAAACACCATATATTTT	CASSVGQGISGNTIYF
TRBD2	TRBV7-2	NA	TRBJ2-7	TGTGCCAGCAGCTCCCGGACTAGCGGGCCCTACGAGCAGTACTTC	CASSSRTSGPYEQYF
TRBD1	TRBV6-6	NA	TRBJ2-2	TGTGCCAGCAGTTTTATTACAGGGGGGAACACCGGGGAGCTGTTTTTT	CASSFITGGNTGELFF
NA	TRBV19	NA	TRBJ2-3	TGTGCCAGTAGTATAGGGGGCGAGGAAGATACGCAGTATTTT	CASSIGGEEDTQYF
TRBD2	TRBV5-5	NA	TRBJ2-1	TGTGCCAGCAGCTCCGGAACCTCGGGACTAGCGGGGGGGAGGGAGTTCTTC	CASSSGTSGLAGGREFF
TRBD2	TRBV7-2	NA	TRBJ2-2	TGTGCCAGCAGCCGGGGGGGCTACACCGGGGAGCTGTTTTTT	CASSRGGYTGELFF
TRBD2	TRBV10-3	NA	TRBJ2-1	TGTGCCACCGAACTAGCGGGAGGTGATGAGCAGTTCTTC	CATELAGGDEQFF
NA	TRBV5-1	NA	TRBJ1-5	TGCGCCAGCAGTTTCGACGGGAATCAGCCCCAGCATTTT	CASSFDGNQPQHF
TRBD1	TRBV6-5	NA	TRBJ1-1	TGTGCCAGCAGTCCACAGGGGCGGAGAACTGAAGCTTTCTTT	CASSPQGRRTEAFF
NA	TRBV29-1	NA	TRBJ1-4	TGCAGCGTCGCCGCGGGCGGCCTTAATGAAAAACTGTTTTTT	CSVAAGGLNEKLFF
NA	TRBV27	NA	TRBJ1-6	TGTGCCAGCAGTTCGTCCGGGAGGAGTAATTCACCCCTCCACTTT	CASSSSGRSNSPLHF
TRBD1	TRBV23-1	NA	TRBJ2-7	TGCGCCAGCAGTCAATCTCGGTCGACCCCTCCACAGGGGGCGTACGAGCAGTACTTC	CASSQSRSTPPQGAYEQYF
NA	TRBV2	NA	TRBJ2-2	TGTGCCAGCAGTGGGAGTCGGGCGGGAACCGGGGAGCTGTTTTTT	CASSGSRAGTGELFF
NA	TRBV28	NA	TRBJ2-1	TGTGCCAGCAGTTTACTTGTCCATGAGCAGTTCTTC	CASSLLVHEQFF
NA	TRBV5-1	NA	TRBJ2-7	TGCGCCTGCAGGTTGGTGTGTGGGGGCTATGGATACGAGCAGTACTTC	CACRLVCGGYGYEQYF
TRBD2	TRBV9	once	TRBJ2-3	TGTGCCAGCAGCGGCCACGGACTAGCGGGAGAAGGGAGGACAGATACGCAGTATTTT	CASSGHGLAGEGRTDTQYF
NA	TRBV10-3	once	TRBJ2-7	TGTGCCATCAGTGATTCACAGACAAACTACGAGCAGTACTTC	CAISDSQTNYEQYF
NA	TRBV5-4	NA	TRBJ2-7	TGTGCCAGCAGCCCCGGAGGGCAGGGGGCCTACGAGCAGTACTTC	CASSPGGQGAYEQYF
NA	TRBV28	NA	TRBJ1-1	TGTGCCAGCAGCTCACACAGGGCGTCTCTCTTT	CASSSHRASLF
TRBD2	TRBV28	NA	TRBJ2-7	TGTGCCAGCAGTTTGGCGGGAGCCTTGAGCGAGCAGTACTTC	CASSLAGALSEQYF
TRBD2	TRBV28	once	TRBJ2-2	TGTGCCATCGAAGAGCGGGAGGGCCCTACCGGGGAGCTGTTTTTT	CAIEEREGPTGELFF
TRBD2	TRBV28	once	TRBJ2-4	TGTGCCAGCAGGGGGGGGGTGGCCAAAAACATTCAGTACTTC	CASRGGVAKNIQYF
TRBD2	TRBV2	NA	TRBJ2-3	TGTGCCAGCAGTTTGACAGGGATCGGACTAGCGTCCACAGATACGCAGTATTTT	CASSLTGIGLASTDTQYF
NA	TRBV3-1/TRBV3-2	NA	TRBJ2-1	TGTGCCAGCAGCCGCGGGGACTTGAATGAGCAGTTCTTC	CASSRGDLNEQFF
TRBD1	TRBV2	NA	TRBJ1-2	TGTGCCAGCAGTCCAGACAGGGCAAATAACTATGGCTACACCTTC	CASSPDRANNYGYTF
TRBD2	TRBV5-8	NA	TRBJ2-5	TGTGCCAACCCTATGGGACTAGCGGGAGAGACCCAGTACTTC	CANPMGLAGETQYF
NA	TRBV18	NA	TRBJ2-6	TGTGCCAGCTCACCCACAGGGCCGCCCTCTGGGGCCAACGTCCTGACTTTC	CASSPTGPPSGANVLTF
NA	TRBV7-9	NA	TRBJ2-3	TGTGCCAGCAGCTTATTCTTGGATACGCAGTATTTT	CASSLFLDTQYF
NA	TRBV6-2/TRBV6-3	NA	TRBJ1-2	TGTGCCAGCAGTCCAAGAGACGCGGCCGTCTATGGCTACACCTTC	CASSPRDAAVYGYTF
TRBD1	TRBV5-6	NA	TRBJ1-1	TGTGCCAGCAGCACTCCGGGACAGCCGGACACTGAAGCTTTCTTT	CASSTPGQPDTEAFF
NA	TRBV6-6	NA	TRBJ1-1	TGTGCCAGCAGTTCCACTTTGACAGCGAACACTGAAGCTTTCTTT	CASSSTLTANTEAFF
NA	TRBV6-6	NA	TRBJ1-1	TGTGCCAGCAGTTCTTGGGGGGGGACTGAAGCTTTCTTT	CASSSWGGTEAFF
TRBD1	TRBV29-1	NA	TRBJ1-2	TGCAGCGTCGGACAGGGGACTAACTATGGCTACACCTTC	CSVGQGTNYGYTF
NA	TRBV7-3	NA	TRBJ2-7	TGTGCCAGCAGCTTAATGGTAGGGGCAGGGGTCGCCGAGCAGTACTTC	CASSLMVGAGVAEQYF